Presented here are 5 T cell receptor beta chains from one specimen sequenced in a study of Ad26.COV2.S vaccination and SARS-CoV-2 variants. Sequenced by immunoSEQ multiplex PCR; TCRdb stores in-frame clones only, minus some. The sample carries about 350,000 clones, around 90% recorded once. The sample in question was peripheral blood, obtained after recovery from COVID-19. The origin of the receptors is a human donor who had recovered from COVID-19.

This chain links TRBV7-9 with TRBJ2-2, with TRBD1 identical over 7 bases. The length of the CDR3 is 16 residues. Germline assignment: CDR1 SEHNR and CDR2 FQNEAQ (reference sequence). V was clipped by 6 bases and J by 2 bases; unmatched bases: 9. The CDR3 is CASRTPGQSNTGELFF. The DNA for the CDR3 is TGTGCCAGCAGGACACCGGGACAGAGCAACACCGGGGAGCTGTTTTTT. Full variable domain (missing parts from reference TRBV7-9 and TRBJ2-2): DTGVSQNPRHKITKRGQNVTFRCDPISEHNRLYWYRQTLGQGPEFLTYFQNEAQLEKSRLLSDRFSAERPKGSFSTLEIQRTEQGDSAMYLCASRTPGQSNTGELFFGEGSRLTVL.

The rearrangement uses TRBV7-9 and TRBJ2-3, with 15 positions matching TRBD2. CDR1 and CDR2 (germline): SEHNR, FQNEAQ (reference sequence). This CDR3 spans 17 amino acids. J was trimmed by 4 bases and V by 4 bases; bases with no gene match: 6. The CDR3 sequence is CASSSGLAGGYSDTQYF. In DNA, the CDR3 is TGTGCCAGCAGCTCCGGACTAGCGGGGGGGTATTCAGATACGCAGTATTTT.

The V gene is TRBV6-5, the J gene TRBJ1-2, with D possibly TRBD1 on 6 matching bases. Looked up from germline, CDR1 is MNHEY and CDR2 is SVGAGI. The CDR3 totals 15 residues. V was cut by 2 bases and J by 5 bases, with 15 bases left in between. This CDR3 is CASSYAGQSGYGYTF. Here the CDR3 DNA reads TGTGCCAGCAGTTACGCGGGACAATCAGGGTATGGCTACACCTTC.

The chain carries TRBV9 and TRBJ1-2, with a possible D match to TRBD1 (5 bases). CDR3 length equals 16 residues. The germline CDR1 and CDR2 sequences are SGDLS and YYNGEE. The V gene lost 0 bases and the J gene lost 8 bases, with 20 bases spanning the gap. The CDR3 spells CASSVEMTAPLGGYTF. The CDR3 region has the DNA TGTGCCAGCAGCGTAGAAATGACAGCACCATTAGGCGGCTACACCTTC.

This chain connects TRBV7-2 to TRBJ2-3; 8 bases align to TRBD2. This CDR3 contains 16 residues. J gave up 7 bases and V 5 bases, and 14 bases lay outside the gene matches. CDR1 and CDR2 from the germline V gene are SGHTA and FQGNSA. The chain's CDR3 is CASSLRPGGARNTQYF. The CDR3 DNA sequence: TGTGCCAGCAGCCTCCGTCCCGGGGGGGCCCGGAATACGCAGTATTTT.